This T cell receptor beta chain was captured in a study of control samples from healthy donors and cancer patients. Here immunoSEQ multiplex PCR was the method, and the copy in TCRdb shows in-frame clones only, minus some. The data hold about 89,000 clones, with about 84% observed a single time. CDR1 is ENHRY and CDR2 is SYGVKD in the germline V gene. This CDR3 contains 12 residues. Trimming removed 3 bases at V and 2 bases at J, with 4 bases between. This clone was seen a few times. This chain uses TRBV10-3 with TRBJ1-1; D remains ambiguous. Material: blood. This TCR was recovered from a woman in her forties in good health. DNA of the CDR3: TGTGCCATCAGTGAAAGAAACACTGAAGCTTTCTTT. This gives the protein CAISERNTEAFF.